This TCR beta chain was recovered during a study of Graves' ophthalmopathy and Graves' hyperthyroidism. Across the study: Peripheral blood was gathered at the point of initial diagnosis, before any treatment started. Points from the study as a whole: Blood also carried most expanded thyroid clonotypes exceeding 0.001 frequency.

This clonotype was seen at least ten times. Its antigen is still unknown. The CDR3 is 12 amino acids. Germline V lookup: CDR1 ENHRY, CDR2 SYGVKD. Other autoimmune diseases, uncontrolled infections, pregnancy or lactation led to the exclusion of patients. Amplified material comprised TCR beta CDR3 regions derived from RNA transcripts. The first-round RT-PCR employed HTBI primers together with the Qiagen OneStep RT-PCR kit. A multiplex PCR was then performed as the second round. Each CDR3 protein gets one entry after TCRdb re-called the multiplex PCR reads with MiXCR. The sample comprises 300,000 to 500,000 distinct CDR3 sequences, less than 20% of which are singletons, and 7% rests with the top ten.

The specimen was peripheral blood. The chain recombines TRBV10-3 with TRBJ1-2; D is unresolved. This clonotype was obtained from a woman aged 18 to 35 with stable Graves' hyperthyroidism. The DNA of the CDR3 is TGTGCTTCCAAGCCCCCTAACTATGGCTACACCTTC. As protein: CASKPPNYGYTF.